One and the same sample provided the 15 T cell receptor beta chains below, sequenced in a study of T cells after yellow fever vaccination. TCRdb re-derived calls from the 5' RACE reads in MiXCR, one entry per CDR3 protein. The table lists a few hundred thousand distinct CDR3 sequences, about 4% of them singletons. Sample: PBMCs, taken 5 days after the yellow fever booster vaccination. These TCRs come from a man between 18 and 29 years old who received the YFV17D yellow fever vaccine.

This clonotype was counted many times. The chain links TRBV9 to TRBJ1-1, with no clear D. The V and J ends lost 1 base and 5 bases respectively, with 12 bases between them. Germline V gives CDR1 SGDLS, CDR2 YYNGEE. The CDR3 extends over 14 amino acids. The CDR3 loop reads CASSVREYSTEAFF. The CDR3, as DNA: TGTGCCAGCAGCGTACGTGAGTACAGTACTGAAGCTTTCTTT.

The chain employs TRBV6-5 and TRBJ1-2, with D perhaps TRBD1 (5 bases). CDR1 is MNHEY, CDR2 SVGAGI, per germline. This CDR3 contains 14 residues. With 6 bases removed from V and 2 bases from J, the gap between germline ends came to 13 bases. The CDR3 DNA follows: TGTGCCAGCAGCGTGCGGGGGACCAACTATGGCTACACCTTC. This codes for CASSVRGTNYGYTF.

This clonotype was found a few times. The rearrangement links TRBV2 to TRBJ1-4, with a weak D call TRBD1 (5 bases). The CDR3 runs 15 residues. V lost 6 bases, J lost 3 bases, and 14 bases lay in between. Per the germline V gene, CDR1 is SNHLY and CDR2 is FYNNEI. The CDR3 sequence is CASSRDGGANEKLFF. The CDR3 DNA reads TGTGCCAGCAGCCGTGACGGGGGGGCTAATGAAAAACTGTTTTTT.

This clonotype showed up just a few times. The chain links TRBV11-2 to TRBJ1-2, with D possibly matching TRBD1 (5 bases). V lost 2 bases, J lost 2 bases, and 9 bases lay in between. This CDR3 is 14 amino acids long. Germline assignment: CDR1 SGHAT and CDR2 FQNNGV. The CDR3: CASSLIGDNYGYTF. For the CDR3, the DNA is TGTGCCAGCAGCTTAATAGGGGACAACTATGGCTACACCTTC.

This clonotype was detected ten times or more. The genes are TRBV28 and TRBJ2-3; D ambiguous. The CDR3 contains 17 residues. V lost 2 bases, J lost 0 bases, and 15 bases lay in between. Germline CDR1 is MDHEN and CDR2 is SYDVKM. CDR3 sequence: CASSLDSLGESTDTQYF. The DNA of the CDR3 is TGTGCCAGCAGTTTAGATAGTCTCGGAGAAAGCACAGATACGCAGTATTTT.

This clonotype was found many times. This chain connects TRBV5-1 to TRBJ1-2; a weak D match, TRBD1 (5 bases). The V gene lost 4 bases and the J gene lost 8 bases, with 15 bases spanning the gap. The CDR3 is made up of 13 amino acids. Germline-derived CDR1 and CDR2 are SGHRS and YFSETQ. The CDR3, as DNA: TGCGCCAGCAGCCCCGACACGGGGGTCGGCTACACCTTC. This sequence encodes CASSPDTGVGYTF.

V and J are TRBV30 and TRBJ2-3, with a tentative D call TRBD1 (6 bases). Per germline, CDR1 GTSNPN and CDR2 SVGIG (reference sequence). V gave up 8 bases and J gave up 9 bases, with 15 bases separating them. CDR3 size: 11 residues. The DNA for the CDR3 is TGTGCCGGGGACACCCGGCGGACGCAGTATTTT. It encodes CAGDTRRTQYF.

This clonotype appeared a few times. The V gene is TRBV6-2 or TRBV6-3, the J gene TRBJ2-7; either TRBD1 or TRBD2 may fit D (5 bases each). CDR1 MNHEY and CDR2 SVGEGT come from the germline V gene. This CDR3 comprises 18 residues. Trimming left V 1 base short and J 6 bases short, with 25 bases between. CDR3: CASSYFFFRDQSISEQYF. The CDR3 DNA reads as TGTGCCAGCAGTTACTTTTTTTTCAGGGACCAATCTATCTCCGAGCAGTACTTC.

In its sample, this clonotype was seen a few times. The gene calls are TRBV6-1 and TRBJ2-7; D unclear. In germline, CDR1 is MNHNS, CDR2 SASEGT. This CDR3 has 14 amino acids. V dropped 5 bases and J dropped 0 bases, with 11 bases sitting between them. The CDR3 nucleotides read TGTGCCAGCAGTCAGACGGACGGCTCCTACGAGCAGTACTTC. As protein: CASSQTDGSYEQYF.

This chain joins TRBV5-1 and TRBJ2-3; D is uncertain. Trimming pared 0 bases from V and 6 bases from J, leaving 8 bases between. Germline assignment: CDR1 SGHRS and CDR2 YFSETQ. CDR3 size: 13 residues. The CDR3, as DNA: TGCGCCAGCAGCTTGGAAATGATGGATACGCAGTATTTT. It translates to CASSLEMMDTQYF. The full variable domain, with the rest looked up from reference TRBV5-1 and TRBJ2-3, is KAGVTQTPRYLIKTRGQQVTLSCSPISGHRSVSWYQQTPGQGLQFLFEYFSETQRNKGNFPGRFSGRQFSNSRSEMNVSTLELGDSALYLCASSLEMMDTQYFGPGTRLTVL.

This clonotype was detected ten times or more. The V and J genes are TRBV9 and TRBJ2-3, with D perhaps matching TRBD1 or TRBD2 (6 bases each). The CDR3 consists of 14 residues. CDR1 and CDR2 from the germline V gene are SGDLS and YYNGEE. Between the trimmed V and J ends, which lost 3 bases and 2 bases, there was a span of 10 bases. In DNA form, the CDR3 reads TGTGCCAGCAGCGCTCGGGGGCCCACAGATACGCAGTATTTT. It codes for CASSARGPTDTQYF.

The V call is TRBV20-1, the J call TRBJ2-7; D not certain. The CDR3 has 14 amino acids. The germline gives CDR1 DFQATT, CDR2 SNEGSKA (reference sequence). V was cut by 6 bases and J by 0 bases, with 15 bases left in between. The CDR3 is CSAPPVLNSYEQYF. The CDR3 nucleotides are TGCAGTGCCCCACCCGTGTTGAACTCCTACGAGCAGTACTTC.

J is TRBJ1-3 and V is TRBV7-9; possible D gene TRBD1, 5 bases. The CDR3 contains 13 residues. V was cut by 6 bases and J by 2 bases, with 8 bases left in between. Germline V gene sequence: CDR1 SEHNR, CDR2 FQNEAQ (reference sequence). CDR3 amino acids: CASRRGAGNTIYF. The CDR3 nucleotides read TGTGCCAGCAGACGGGGGGCTGGAAACACCATATATTTT.

This clonotype has at least ten counts. The rearrangement links TRBV7-2 to TRBJ1-1, with 8 nucleotides matching TRBD1. The V segment lost 5 bases and the J segment 0 bases; nucleotides outside the gene matches: 8. The CDR3 length is 16 residues. Germline V gene sequence: CDR1 SGHTA, CDR2 FQGNSA. The CDR3: CASSPRTGLMNTEAFF. In DNA, the CDR3 is TGTGCCAGCAGCCCAAGGACAGGGTTGATGAACACTGAAGCTTTCTTT.

The chain couples TRBV4-3 to TRBJ2-3; weak D call: TRBD1 (6 bases). The CDR3 covers 15 residues. The V end was cut by 8 bases, the J end by 4 bases, with 19 bases between. Germline V gives CDR1 LGHNA, CDR2 YSLEER. The CDR3 bases are TGCGCCAGCCGTCTATCGGCAGGGGCGGCAGATACGCAGTATTTT. It yields the protein CASRLSAGAADTQYF.